This T cell receptor beta chain was identified in a study of response to subunit inactivated influenza vaccine. General observations from the study: The authors proposed limited new T cell recruitment per seasonal influenza vaccination.

Using its own MiXCR run on the RT-PCR reads, TCRdb lists one record per CDR3 protein. The table lists around 850,000 distinct CDR3 sequences, 18% of them singletons. The CDR3 is 14 amino acids. After removal of 6 bases from V and 1 base from J, the junction contained 3 bases not matched to a gene. This clonotype is medium-sized by share. Its antigen is not known. This chain joins TRBV12-3 or TRBV12-4 and TRBJ1-1, with 9 bases lining up with TRBD1. The receptor was derived from a man between 45 and 60 years old who received an inactivated influenza vaccine. The sequenced sample was PBMCs from blood, obtained 5 to 6 days after vaccination. The CDR3 nucleotides are TGTGCCAGCAGCTTGGGACAGGGGAACACTGAAGCTTTCTTT. This codes for CASSLGQGNTEAFF.